The source of this T cell receptor (beta chain) is a study of blood T cell repertoires in COVID-19. Overall study context: Researchers got acute and convalescent COVID-19 samples from the United States, Italy and Spain.

Patients from Seattle were sampled longitudinally, starting during active infection. Methods used by the authors: Researchers report that nucleated cell counts were estimated from reference gene primer amplification. The method was immunoSEQ multiplex PCR; TCRdb's version includes in-frame clones alone and lacks a portion of them. V and J calls and clone size are as listed in that table; D and trimming were resolved from the DNA. Among roughly 230,000 clones listed, nearly 90% were seen once. With 6 bases clipped from V and 7 bases from J, the junction kept 10 bases outside the gene matches. This CDR3 spans 14 amino acids. Germline V CDR1 and CDR2: ENHRY, SYGVKD.

This clonotype was sampled from a woman aged 60-75 years with COVID-19, enrolled during active disease. The chain uses TRBV10-3 and TRBJ2-7, with 9 nucleotides matching TRBD1. The specimen sequenced was peripheral blood. In nucleotides, the CDR3 is TGTGCCATCAGCGAGGGACAGGGATTTCGGGAGCAGTACTTC. Its translation is CAISEGQGFREQYF.